Listed below are T cell receptor beta chains from one sample, sequenced in a study of blood T cell repertoires in COVID-19. TCRdb keeps only in-frame clones here, not all; method: immunoSEQ multiplex PCR. The repertoire consists of 400,000 to 550,000 clones, with nearly 90% occurring once and the leading ten covering about 2.1%. Sequenced input: PBMCs or T cells enriched from blood (not recorded which). The receptors here all came from a woman aged 18 to 35 with acute COVID-19. Each CDR3 is given with its conserved first and last residue. D genes are given only for firm matches. Size is stated for part of the rows, as once, few or many counts, or as a class when the clone is expanded.

NA | TRBJ1-5 | TRBV7-2 | NA | TGTGCCAGCAGCTTAGGAGGGTCGGGGCAGCCCCAGCATTTT | CASSLGGSGQPQHF
NA | TRBJ1-2 | TRBV19 | NA | TGTGCCAGTAGTGGACACAGGGAGAATAACTATGGCTACACCTTC | CASSGHRENNYGYTF
TRBD1 | TRBJ2-1 | TRBV7-9 | few | TGTGCCAGCAGCGACAGGGGCGGGAATGAGCAGTTCTTC | CASSDRGGNEQFF
TRBD2 | TRBJ2-1 | TRBV7-2 | NA | TGTGCCAGCAGCTTAAAGGCGGGAGAGTGGGATGAGCAGTTCTTC | CASSLKAGEWDEQFF
NA | TRBJ1-1 | TRBV5-1 | NA | TGCGCCAGCAGCTTGGCCGGGGATAGCGAAGCTTTCTTT | CASSLAGDSEAFF
NA | TRBJ2-3 | TRBV5-1 | NA | TGCGCCAGCAGCGGGGGGGGCGCAGATACGCAGTATTTT | CASSGGGADTQYF
NA | TRBJ2-1 | TRBV7-2 | NA | TGTGCCAGCAGCTTACCCCGCTCCTACAATGAGCAGTTCTTC | CASSLPRSYNEQFF
NA | TRBJ1-1 | TRBV6-5 | NA | TGTGCCAGCAGCGCCCGGGGGAACACTGAAGCTTTCTTT | CASSARGNTEAFF
NA | TRBJ1-5 | TRBV7-8 | NA | TGTGCCAGCAGCTTAGGTAGGGCAGGGGCGAAGCCCCAGCATTTT | CASSLGRAGAKPQHF
NA | TRBJ1-2 | TRBV25-1 | NA | TGTGCCAGCAGTGAATCTCGGTTCCTCCGCTACACCTTC | CASSESRFLRYTF
TRBD1 | TRBJ1-1 | TRBV10-3 | NA | TGTGCCATCAGTCTCACCGGGACAGGTCTGAACACTGAAGCTTTCTTT | CAISLTGTGLNTEAFF
NA | TRBJ1-2 | TRBV2 | NA | TGTGCCAGCAGTGAAGCTGTGTTTCCGAACTATGGCTACACCTTC | CASSEAVFPNYGYTF
TRBD1 | TRBJ1-1 | TRBV29-1 | NA | TGCAGCGGAGACAGGGGCGCTGAAGCTTTCTTT | CSGDRGAEAFF
NA | TRBJ2-5 | TRBV5-1 | once | TGCGCCAGCAGGCAGGGGCTAAAAGAGACCCAGTACTTC | CASRQGLKETQYF
NA | TRBJ2-2 | TRBV4-3 | NA | TGCGCCAGCAGCCAAGAGAGAGCCGGGGAGCTGTTTTTT | CASSQERAGELFF
NA | TRBJ2-3 | TRBV4-3 | NA | TGCGCCAGCAGCCAAGAATCGGCTAGCTTGTACCCAGATACGCAGTATTTT | CASSQESASLYPDTQYF
TRBD1 | TRBJ2-1 | TRBV19 | NA | TGTGCCAGTAGTCCGGGACAGCCAGGCATGAATGAGCAGTTCTTC | CASSPGQPGMNEQFF
NA | TRBJ2-7 | TRBV28 | NA | TGTGCCAGCAGTTTAGGGGGCAACGAGCAGTACTTC | CASSLGGNEQYF
NA | TRBJ2-1 | TRBV7-2 | NA | TGTGCCAGCAGACAGAGAGAGGGATACAATGAGCAGTTCTTC | CASRQREGYNEQFF
NA | TRBJ1-1 | TRBV28 | NA | TGTGCCAGCAGTTGGACGGTAGAGGGAACTGAAGCTTTCTTT | CASSWTVEGTEAFF
TRBD1 | TRBJ1-1 | TRBV7-2 | NA | TGTGCCAGCAGCAAGGCGTTACCAGGGGGGACTGAAGCTTTCTTT | CASSKALPGGTEAFF
TRBD1 | TRBJ1-4 | TRBV24-1 | NA | TGTGCCACCCTCCACAGGGGTGGAGACAAACTGTTTTTT | CATLHRGGDKLFF
TRBD1 | TRBJ1-5 | TRBV2 | NA | TGTGCCAGCAGCGGTGGGACAGTTATCAATCAGCCCCAGCATTTT | CASSGGTVINQPQHF
NA | TRBJ2-7 | TRBV6-1 | NA | TGTGCCAGCAGTGAACACGCGGCAACTAGCTACGAGCAGTACTTC | CASSEHAATSYEQYF
TRBD1 | TRBJ2-7 | TRBV28 | NA | TGTGCCAACCAGAGACAGGGATCGTACGAGCAGTACTTC | CANQRQGSYEQYF
NA | TRBJ1-2 | TRBV28 | few | TGTGCCAGCAGCCCTCGGGATGGCTACACCTTC | CASSPRDGYTF
NA | TRBJ1-6 | TRBV9 | NA | TGTGCCAGCAGCGACGCGACAGTTAATTCACCCCTCCACTTT | CASSDATVNSPLHF
TRBD1 | TRBJ2-7 | TRBV2 | NA | TGTGCCAGCAGCGATACGGGACAGGGCTACGAGCAGTACTTC | CASSDTGQGYEQYF
TRBD2 | TRBJ2-7 | TRBV18 | once | TGTGCCAGCTCACCACCACTAGCGGGAGGGAAATCTCCCTACGAGCAGTACTTC | CASSPPLAGGKSPYEQYF
NA | TRBJ1-2 | TRBV5-1 | NA | TGCGCCAGCAGAAGAGCTAACTATGGCTACACCTTC | CASRRANYGYTF
NA | TRBJ2-1 | TRBV4-2 | NA | TGTGCCAGCAGCCAAGATTTGGGGCTAGGGGACAATGAGCAGTTCTTC | CASSQDLGLGDNEQFF
TRBD2 | TRBJ2-7 | TRBV4-3 | NA | TGCGCCAGCAGCCAAGATCCGAGCGGGAGGGCCTACGAGCAGTACTTC | CASSQDPSGRAYEQYF
NA | TRBJ2-1 | TRBV12-3/TRBV12-4 | NA | TGTGCCAGCAGTCGACTAGTCACGAATGAGCAGTTCTTC | CASSRLVTNEQFF
TRBD1 | TRBJ1-1 | TRBV10-1 | NA | TGCGCCAGCAGTGCCGGGACAGGGATGGGGAGCACTGAAGCTTTCTTT | CASSAGTGMGSTEAFF
TRBD1 | TRBJ2-7 | TRBV7-9 | NA | TGTGCCAGCAGCTTGCCGACAGGGGACGAGCAGTACTTC | CASSLPTGDEQYF
NA | TRBJ1-3 | TRBV3-1/TRBV3-2 | NA | TGTGCCAGCAGCCTCATTCTTGGGCACGGGGCTGGAAACACCATATATTTT | CASSLILGHGAGNTIYF
TRBD2 | TRBJ2-1 | TRBV4-1 | NA | TGCGCCAGCAGCCACAATGAGCGGGGGGAGCAGTTCTTC | CASSHNERGEQFF
NA | TRBJ1-5 | TRBV12-5 | NA | TGTGCTAGTGGTTTGGCCGGCAATCAGCCCCAGCATTTT | CASGLAGNQPQHF
NA | TRBJ1-6 | TRBV10-1 | NA | TGCGCCAGCAGCGGGAGCTCCTATAATTCACCCCTCCACTTT | CASSGSSYNSPLHF
TRBD2 | TRBJ2-3 | TRBV10-3 | once | TGTGCCATCAGTATTAGCGGGGGGGCCCCAGATACGCAGTATTTT | CAISISGGAPDTQYF
NA | TRBJ2-5 | TRBV5-1 | NA | TGCGCCACCAGGACGGAGTTAAAAGAGACCCAGTACTTC | CATRTELKETQYF
TRBD2 | TRBJ2-5 | TRBV18 | NA | TGTGCCAGCTCACCACCATGGCTAGCGGGAGTAGGGGAGACCCAGTACTTC | CASSPPWLAGVGETQYF
TRBD1 | TRBJ1-5 | TRBV27 | few | TGTGCCAGCAGTATCCAGGGGGCGAATCAGCCCCAGCATTTT | CASSIQGANQPQHF
NA | TRBJ1-2 | TRBV5-6 | once | TGTGCCAGCAGCTTGGGCGTCAATGAGGGCTACACCTTC | CASSLGVNEGYTF
TRBD1 | TRBJ2-6 | TRBV7-3 | NA | TGTGCCAGCAGCCCGACGGGACAGGCCCCTGGGGCCAACGTCCTGACTTTC | CASSPTGQAPGANVLTF
NA | TRBJ2-3 | TRBV6-1 | few | TGTGCCAGCAGTGAAATGACGGGGGGCGCGAATACGCAGTATTTT | CASSEMTGGANTQYF